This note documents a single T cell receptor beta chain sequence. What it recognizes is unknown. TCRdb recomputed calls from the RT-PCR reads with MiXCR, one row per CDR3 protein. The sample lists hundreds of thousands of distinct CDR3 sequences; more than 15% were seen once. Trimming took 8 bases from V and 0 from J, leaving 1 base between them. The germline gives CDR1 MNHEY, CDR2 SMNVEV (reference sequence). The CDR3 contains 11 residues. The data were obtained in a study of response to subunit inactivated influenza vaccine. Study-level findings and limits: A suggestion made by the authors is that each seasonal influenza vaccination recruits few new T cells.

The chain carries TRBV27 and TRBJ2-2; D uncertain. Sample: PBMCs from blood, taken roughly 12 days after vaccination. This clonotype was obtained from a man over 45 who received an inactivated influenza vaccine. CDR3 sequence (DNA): TGTGCCAGCGCGAACACCGGGGAGCTGTTTTTT. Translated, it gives CASANTGELFF.